The clone carrying this T cell receptor beta chain appeared a few times. TCR beta libraries were built with iRepertoire HTBI primers and Arm-PCR of CDR3 regions. A single record per CDR3 protein comes from TCRdb applying MiXCR to the multiplex PCR reads. The table has about 660,000 distinct CDR3 sequences, 25% to 30% seen once. The time point denotes: persistent/refractory GD, antithyroid drugs over 5 years with positive TRAb. Making the TCR library involved RNA that had been extracted from PBMCs. The patients were enrolled through endocrinology in Xi'an, China. The CDR3 extends over 12 amino acids. The V end was cut by 5 bases, the J end by 3 bases, with 10 bases between. Germline V CDR1 and CDR2: SQVTM, ANQGSEA. The sample comes from a study of regulatory T cells in long-lasting Graves disease.

This receptor was obtained from a female donor with Graves disease. The chain carries TRBV29-1 and TRBJ1-1; D remains ambiguous. The input for sequencing was peripheral blood mononuclear cells (PBMCs), taken when the disease was refractory, from a patient treated with antithyroid drugs. CDR3 protein: CSVSRDYTEAFF. As DNA, the CDR3 is TGCAGCGTTTCCCGAGACTACACTGAAGCTTTCTTT.